The 4 T cell receptor beta chains listed next were all sequenced from one sample in a study of post-analysis software for immune sequencing data. Study-wide findings and caveats: Relative to controls, patients had five TRBV segments at higher frequency, with TRBV5-6, TRBV5-1 and TRBV20-1 among these.

Libraries were made from TCR beta cDNA, and they carried unique molecular identifiers. One entry per CDR3 protein, called by TCRdb with MiXCR from the PCR reads. The data hold 400,000 to 500,000 distinct CDR3 sequences, with approximately 42% observed a single time. No antigen has been identified for these receptors. Sequenced: blood. The receptors stem from a girl aged 2 to 9 with multiple sclerosis.

The chain combines TRBV7-3 with TRBJ2-3; 7 bases agree with TRBD2. The CDR3 extends over 15 amino acids. Germline V gene lookup returns CDR1 SGHTA and CDR2 FQGTGA. Trimming took 2 bases from V and 0 from J; bases not matched to a gene: 2. This CDR3 reads CASSLFGGSTDTQYF. The CDR3 DNA reads as TGTGCCAGCAGCTTATTCGGGGGGAGCACAGATACGCAGTATTTT.

The rearrangement links TRBV3-1 to TRBJ2-7; D might be TRBD1 (6 bases). CDR3 length: 13 residues. CDR1 and CDR2 from the germline V gene are LGHDT and YNNKEL (reference sequence). The germline V and J ends were trimmed by 5 bases and 6 bases, with 14 bases remaining between them. CDR3 sequence: CASSYTDSPEQYF. The CDR3, as DNA: TGTGCCAGCAGCTATACGGACAGCCCCGAGCAGTACTTC.

The chain combines TRBV29-1 with TRBJ1-1; possibly TRBD1 for D (5 bases). CDR1 and CDR2 from the germline V gene are SQVTM and ANQGSEA. Trimming stripped 3 bases from V and 6 bases from J, with 20 bases between. CDR3 length equals 15 residues. The CDR3 sequence: CSVEGGWGPPSEAFF. Written as DNA, the CDR3 is TGCAGCGTTGAGGGCGGGTGGGGACCCCCTTCTGAAGCTTTCTTT.

The CDR3 region is CASSLETALQYGYTF. CDR3 nucleotides: TGCGCCAGCAGCTTGGAGACGGCATTACAGTATGGCTACACCTTC. This chain uses TRBV5-1 with TRBJ1-2; D is unresolved. The CDR3 extends over 15 amino acids. V was shortened by 0 bases and J by 5 bases, with 14 bases between the two germline ends. Germline-derived CDR1 and CDR2 are SGHRS and YFSETQ.